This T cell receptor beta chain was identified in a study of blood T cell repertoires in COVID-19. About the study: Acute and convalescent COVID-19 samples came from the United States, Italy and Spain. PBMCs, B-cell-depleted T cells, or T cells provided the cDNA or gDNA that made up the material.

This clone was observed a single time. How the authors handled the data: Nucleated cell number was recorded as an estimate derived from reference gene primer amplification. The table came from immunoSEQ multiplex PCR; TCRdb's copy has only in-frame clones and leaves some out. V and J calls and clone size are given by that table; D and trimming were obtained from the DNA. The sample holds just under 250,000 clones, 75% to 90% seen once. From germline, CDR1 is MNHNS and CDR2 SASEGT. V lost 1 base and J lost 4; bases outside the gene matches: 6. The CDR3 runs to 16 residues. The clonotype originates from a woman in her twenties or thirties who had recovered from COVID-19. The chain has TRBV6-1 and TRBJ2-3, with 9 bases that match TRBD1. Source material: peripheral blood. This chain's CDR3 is CASSEDTGGMADTQYF. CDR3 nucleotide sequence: TGTGCCAGCAGTGAAGATACAGGGGGCATGGCAGATACGCAGTATTTT.